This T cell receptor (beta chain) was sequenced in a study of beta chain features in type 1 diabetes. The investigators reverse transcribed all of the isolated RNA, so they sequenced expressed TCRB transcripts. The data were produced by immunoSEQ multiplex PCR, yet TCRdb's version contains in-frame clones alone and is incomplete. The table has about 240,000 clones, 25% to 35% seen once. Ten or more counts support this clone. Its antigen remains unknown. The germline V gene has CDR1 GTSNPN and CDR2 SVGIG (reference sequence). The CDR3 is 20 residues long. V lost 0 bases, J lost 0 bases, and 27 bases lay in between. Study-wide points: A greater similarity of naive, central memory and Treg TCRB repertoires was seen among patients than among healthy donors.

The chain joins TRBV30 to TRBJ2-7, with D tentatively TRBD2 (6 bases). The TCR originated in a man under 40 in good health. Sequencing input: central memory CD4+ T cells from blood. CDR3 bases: TGTGCCTGGAGTGTACGGACCCAAACGTATCCAGGGAGGACCTCCTACGAGCAGTACTTC. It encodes CAWSVRTQTYPGRTSYEQYF.